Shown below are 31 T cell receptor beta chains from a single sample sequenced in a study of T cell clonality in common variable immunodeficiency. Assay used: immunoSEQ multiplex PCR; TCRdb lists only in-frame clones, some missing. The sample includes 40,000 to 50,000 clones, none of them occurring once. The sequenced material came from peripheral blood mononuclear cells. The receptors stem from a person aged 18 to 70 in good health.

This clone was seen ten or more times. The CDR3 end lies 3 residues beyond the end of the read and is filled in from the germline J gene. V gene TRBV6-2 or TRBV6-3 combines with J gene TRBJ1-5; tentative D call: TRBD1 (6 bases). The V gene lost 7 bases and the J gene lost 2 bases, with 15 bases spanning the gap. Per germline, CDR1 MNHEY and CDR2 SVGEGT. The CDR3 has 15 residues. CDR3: CASTTGGVGNQPQHF. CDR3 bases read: TGTGCCAGCACTACTGGGGGCGTGGGCAATCAGCCC.

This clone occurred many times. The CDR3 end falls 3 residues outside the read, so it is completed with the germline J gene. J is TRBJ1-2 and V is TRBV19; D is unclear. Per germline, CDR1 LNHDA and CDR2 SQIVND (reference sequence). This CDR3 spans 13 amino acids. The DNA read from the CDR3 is TGTGCCAGTCAGCACCGACGAGGGCTGGGC. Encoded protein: CASQHRRGLG. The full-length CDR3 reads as CASQHRRGLGYTF.

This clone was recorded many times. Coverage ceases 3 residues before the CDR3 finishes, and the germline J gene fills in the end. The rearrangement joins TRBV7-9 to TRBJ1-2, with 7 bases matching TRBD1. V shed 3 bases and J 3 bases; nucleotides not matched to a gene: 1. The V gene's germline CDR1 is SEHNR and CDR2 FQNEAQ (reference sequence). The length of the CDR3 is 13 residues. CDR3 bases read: TGTGCCAGCAGCTTCGGGACAGACTATGGC. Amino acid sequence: CASSFGTDYG. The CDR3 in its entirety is CASSFGTDYGYTF.

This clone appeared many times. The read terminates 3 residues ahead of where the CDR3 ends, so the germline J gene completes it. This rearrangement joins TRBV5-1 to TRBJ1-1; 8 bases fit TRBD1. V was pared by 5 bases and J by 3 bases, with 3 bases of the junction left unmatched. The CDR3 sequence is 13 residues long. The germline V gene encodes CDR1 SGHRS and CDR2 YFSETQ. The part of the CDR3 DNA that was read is TGCGCCAGCAGTGGACAGGGAGACACTGAA. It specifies CASSGQGDTE. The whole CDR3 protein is CASSGQGDTEAFF.

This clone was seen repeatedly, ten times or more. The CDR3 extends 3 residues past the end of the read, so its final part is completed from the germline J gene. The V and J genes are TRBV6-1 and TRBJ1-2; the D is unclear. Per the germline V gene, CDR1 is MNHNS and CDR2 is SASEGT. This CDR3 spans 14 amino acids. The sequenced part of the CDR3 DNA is TGTGCCAGCAGTGAAGCATTCTGGGTCGGGGGC. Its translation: CASSEAFWVGG. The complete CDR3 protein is CASSEAFWVGGYTF.

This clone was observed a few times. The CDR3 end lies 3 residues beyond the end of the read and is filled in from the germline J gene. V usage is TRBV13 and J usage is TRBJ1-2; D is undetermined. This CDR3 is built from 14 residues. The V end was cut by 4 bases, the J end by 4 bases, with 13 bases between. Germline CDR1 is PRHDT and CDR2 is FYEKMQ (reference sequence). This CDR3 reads CASSSRWAAYGYTF. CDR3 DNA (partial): TGTGCCAGCAGCTCTCGATGGGCAGCCTATGGC.

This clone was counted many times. The CDR3 protein is CSARDTPLRNEQFF. CDR3 DNA (partial): TGCAGTGCTAGAGATACCCCCTTGAGGAATGAG. This chain links TRBV20-1 with TRBJ2-1, with D unclear. The read finishes 3 residues shy of the CDR3 end, and the germline J gene is used to complete it. The CDR3 consists of 14 residues. Germline CDR1 DFQATT, CDR2 SNEGSKA (reference sequence). Trimming cost V 0 bases and J 7 bases, with 13 bases left between them.

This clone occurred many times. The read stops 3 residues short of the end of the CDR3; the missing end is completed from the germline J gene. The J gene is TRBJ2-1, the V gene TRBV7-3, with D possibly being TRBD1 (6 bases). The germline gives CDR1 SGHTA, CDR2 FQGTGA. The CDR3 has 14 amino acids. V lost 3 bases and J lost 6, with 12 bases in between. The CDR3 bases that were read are TGTGCCAGCAGCTTCCAGACAGGTTCCAATGAG. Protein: CASSFQTGSNE. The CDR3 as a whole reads CASSFQTGSNEQFF.

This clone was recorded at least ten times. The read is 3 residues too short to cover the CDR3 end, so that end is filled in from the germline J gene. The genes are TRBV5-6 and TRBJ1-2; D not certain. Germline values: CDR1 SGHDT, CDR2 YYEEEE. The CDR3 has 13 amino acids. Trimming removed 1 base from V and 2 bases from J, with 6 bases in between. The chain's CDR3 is CASSLFGNYGYTF. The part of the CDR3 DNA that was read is TGTGCCAGCAGCTTGTTCGGGAACTATGGC.

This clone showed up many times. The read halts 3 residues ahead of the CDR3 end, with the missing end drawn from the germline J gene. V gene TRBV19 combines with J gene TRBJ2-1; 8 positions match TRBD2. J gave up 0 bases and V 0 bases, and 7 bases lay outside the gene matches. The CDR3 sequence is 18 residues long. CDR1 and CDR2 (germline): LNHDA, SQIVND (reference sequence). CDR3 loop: CASSIDRAGAYSYNEQFF. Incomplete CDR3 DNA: TGTGCCAGTAGTATAGATCGAGCGGGGGCCTACTCCTACAATGAG.

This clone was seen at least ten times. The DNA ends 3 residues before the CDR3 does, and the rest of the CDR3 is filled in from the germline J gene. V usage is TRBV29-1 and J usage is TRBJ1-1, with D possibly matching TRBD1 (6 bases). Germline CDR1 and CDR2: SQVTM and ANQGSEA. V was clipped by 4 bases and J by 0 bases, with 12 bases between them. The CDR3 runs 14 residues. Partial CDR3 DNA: TGCAGCGTTGCTAGAGGACAGTTGAACACTGAA. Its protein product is CSVARGQLNTE. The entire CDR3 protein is CSVARGQLNTEAFF.

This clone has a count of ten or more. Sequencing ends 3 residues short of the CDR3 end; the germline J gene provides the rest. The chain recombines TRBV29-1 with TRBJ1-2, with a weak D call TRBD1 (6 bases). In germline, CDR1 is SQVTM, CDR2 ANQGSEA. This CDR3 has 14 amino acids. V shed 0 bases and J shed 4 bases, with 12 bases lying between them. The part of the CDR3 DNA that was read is TGCAGCGTTGAAGATCCCCGGACAGCCTATGGC. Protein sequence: CSVEDPRTAYG. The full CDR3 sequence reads CSVEDPRTAYGYTF.

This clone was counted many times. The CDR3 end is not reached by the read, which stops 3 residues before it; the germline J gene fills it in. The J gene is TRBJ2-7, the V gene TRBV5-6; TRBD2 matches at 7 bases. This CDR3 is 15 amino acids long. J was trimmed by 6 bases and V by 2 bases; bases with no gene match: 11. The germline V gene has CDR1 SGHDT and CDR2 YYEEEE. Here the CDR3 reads CASSLRFAGASEQYF. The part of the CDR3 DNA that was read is TGTGCCAGCAGCTTACGGTTTGCGGGAGCGAGCGAG.

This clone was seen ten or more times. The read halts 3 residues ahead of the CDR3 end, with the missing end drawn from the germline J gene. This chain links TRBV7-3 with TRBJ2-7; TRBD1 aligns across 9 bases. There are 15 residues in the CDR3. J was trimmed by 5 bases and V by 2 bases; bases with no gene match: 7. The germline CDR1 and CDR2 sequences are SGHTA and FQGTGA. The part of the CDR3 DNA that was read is TGTGCCAGCAGCTTATCCGGGACAGGGCGACACGAG. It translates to CASSLSGTGRHE. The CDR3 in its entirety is CASSLSGTGRHEQYF.

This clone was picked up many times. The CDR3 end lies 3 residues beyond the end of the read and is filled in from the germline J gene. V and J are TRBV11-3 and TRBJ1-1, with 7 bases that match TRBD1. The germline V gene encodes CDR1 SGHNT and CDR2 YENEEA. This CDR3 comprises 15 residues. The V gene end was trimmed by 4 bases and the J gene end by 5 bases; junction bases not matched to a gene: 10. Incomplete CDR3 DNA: TGTGCCAGCAGCTGGGGGGACAGAGGGTTAACTGAA. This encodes CASSWGDRGLTE. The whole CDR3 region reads CASSWGDRGLTEAFF.

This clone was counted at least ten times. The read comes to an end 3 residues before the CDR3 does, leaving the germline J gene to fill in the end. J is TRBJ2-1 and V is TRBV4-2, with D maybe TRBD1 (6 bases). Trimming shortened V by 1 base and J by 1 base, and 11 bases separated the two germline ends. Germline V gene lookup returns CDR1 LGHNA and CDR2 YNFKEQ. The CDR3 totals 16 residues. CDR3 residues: CASSQALQGSYNEQFF. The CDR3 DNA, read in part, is TGTGCCAGCAGCCAAGCTTTACAGGGTTCCTACAATGAG.

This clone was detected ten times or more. The CDR3 bases that were read are TGCAGTGCTAATGGGGACAGGGGAGCTTCACCC. Amino acid sequence: CSANGDRGASP. The whole CDR3 protein is CSANGDRGASPLHF. The V and J genes are TRBV20-1 and TRBJ1-6; 10 bases agree with TRBD1. From the germline J gene comes the end of the CDR3, since the read stops 3 residues before it. Germline CDR1 is DFQATT and CDR2 is SNEGSKA (reference sequence). This CDR3 has 14 residues. V was clipped by 4 bases and J by 9 bases; unmatched bases: 6.

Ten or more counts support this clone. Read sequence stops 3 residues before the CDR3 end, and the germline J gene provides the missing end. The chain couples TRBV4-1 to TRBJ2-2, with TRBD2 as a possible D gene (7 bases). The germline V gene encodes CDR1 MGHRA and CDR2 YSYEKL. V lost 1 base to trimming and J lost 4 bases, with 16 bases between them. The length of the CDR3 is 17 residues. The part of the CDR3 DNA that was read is TGCGCCAGCAGCCAAGGAGGGGGAGGGCCCGTCACCGGGGAG. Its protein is CASSQGGGGPVTGE. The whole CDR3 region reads CASSQGGGGPVTGELFF.

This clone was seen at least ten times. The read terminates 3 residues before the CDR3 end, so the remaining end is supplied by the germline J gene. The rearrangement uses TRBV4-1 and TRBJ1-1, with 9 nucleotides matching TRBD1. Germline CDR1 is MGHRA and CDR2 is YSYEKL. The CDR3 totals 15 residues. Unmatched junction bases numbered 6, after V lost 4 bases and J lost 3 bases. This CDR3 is CASSPAQGAYTEAFF. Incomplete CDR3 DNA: TGCGCCAGCAGCCCCGCACAGGGGGCTTACACTGAA.

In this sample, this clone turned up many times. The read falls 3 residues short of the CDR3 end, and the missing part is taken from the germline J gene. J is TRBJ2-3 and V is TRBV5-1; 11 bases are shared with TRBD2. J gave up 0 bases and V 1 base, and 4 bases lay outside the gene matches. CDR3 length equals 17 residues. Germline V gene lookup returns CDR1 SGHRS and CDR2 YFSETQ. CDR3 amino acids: CASSLFWTSGSTDTQYF. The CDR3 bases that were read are TGCGCCAGCAGCTTGTTCTGGACTAGCGGGAGCACAGATACG. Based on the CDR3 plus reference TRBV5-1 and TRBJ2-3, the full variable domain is KAGVTQTPRYLIKTRGQQVTLSCSPISGHRSVSWYQQTPGQGLQFLFEYFSETQRNKGNFPGRFSGRQFSNSRSEMNVSTLELGDSALYLCASSLFWTSGSTDTQYFGPGTRLTVL.

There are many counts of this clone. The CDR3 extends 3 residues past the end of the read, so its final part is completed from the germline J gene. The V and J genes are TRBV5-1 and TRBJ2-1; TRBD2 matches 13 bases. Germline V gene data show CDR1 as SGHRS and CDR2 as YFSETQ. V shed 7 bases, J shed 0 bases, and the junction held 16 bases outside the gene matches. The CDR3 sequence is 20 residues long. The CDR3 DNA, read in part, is TGCGCCAGCGCCCTGGGGCACAGGGGACTAGCGGGAAACTCCTACAATGAG. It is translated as CASALGHRGLAGNSYNE. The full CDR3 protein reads CASALGHRGLAGNSYNEQFF.

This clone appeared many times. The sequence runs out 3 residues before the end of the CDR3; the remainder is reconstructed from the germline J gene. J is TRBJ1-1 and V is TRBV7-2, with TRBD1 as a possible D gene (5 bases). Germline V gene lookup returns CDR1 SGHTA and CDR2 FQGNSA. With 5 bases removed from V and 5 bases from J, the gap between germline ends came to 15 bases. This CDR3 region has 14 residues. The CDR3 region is CASSLLWGVTEAFF. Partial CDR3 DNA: TGTGCCAGCAGCCTCCTGTGGGGGGTTACTGAA.

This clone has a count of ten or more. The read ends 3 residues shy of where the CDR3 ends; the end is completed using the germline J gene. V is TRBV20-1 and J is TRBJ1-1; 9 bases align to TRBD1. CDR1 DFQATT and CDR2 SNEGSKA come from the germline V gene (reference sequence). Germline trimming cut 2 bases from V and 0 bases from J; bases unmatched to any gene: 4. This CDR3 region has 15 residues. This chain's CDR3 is CSARPTGGLNTEAFF. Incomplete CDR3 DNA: TGCAGTGCTAGACCGACAGGGGGATTGAACACTGAA.

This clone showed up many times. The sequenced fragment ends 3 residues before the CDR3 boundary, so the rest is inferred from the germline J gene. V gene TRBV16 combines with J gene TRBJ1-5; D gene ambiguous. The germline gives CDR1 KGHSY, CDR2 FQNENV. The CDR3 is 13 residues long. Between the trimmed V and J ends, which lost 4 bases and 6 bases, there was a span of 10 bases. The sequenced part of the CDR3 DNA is TGTGCCAGCAGCCCCAATGTCGGTCAGCCC. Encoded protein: CASSPNVGQP. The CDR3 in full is CASSPNVGQPQHF.

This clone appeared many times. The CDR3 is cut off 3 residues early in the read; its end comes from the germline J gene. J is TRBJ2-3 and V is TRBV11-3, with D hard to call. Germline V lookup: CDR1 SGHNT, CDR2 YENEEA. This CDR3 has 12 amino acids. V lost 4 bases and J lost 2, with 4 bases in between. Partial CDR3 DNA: TGTGCCAGCAGCTCACACACAGATACG. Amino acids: CASSSHTDT. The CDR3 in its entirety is CASSSHTDTQYF.

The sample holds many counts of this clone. The DNA read from the CDR3 is TGTGCCAGCAGCTTGTCACGGGATGGC. Translated: CASSLSRDG. The whole CDR3 region reads CASSLSRDGYTF. This chain uses TRBV5-4 with TRBJ1-2; D unresolved. The CDR3 extends 3 residues past the end of the read, so its final part is completed from the germline J gene. The V and J ends lost 1 base and 6 bases respectively, with 7 bases between them. This CDR3 has 12 residues. CDR1 and CDR2 (germline): SGHNT, YYREEE (reference sequence).

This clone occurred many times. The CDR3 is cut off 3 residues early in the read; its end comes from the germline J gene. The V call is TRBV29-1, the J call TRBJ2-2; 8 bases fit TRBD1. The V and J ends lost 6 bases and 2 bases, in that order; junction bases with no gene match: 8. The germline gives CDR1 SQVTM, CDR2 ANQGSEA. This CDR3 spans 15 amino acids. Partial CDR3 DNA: TGCAGCGTGGGGACCGGGACAGGAAACACCGGGGAG. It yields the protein CSVGTGTGNTGE. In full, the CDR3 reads CSVGTGTGNTGELFF.

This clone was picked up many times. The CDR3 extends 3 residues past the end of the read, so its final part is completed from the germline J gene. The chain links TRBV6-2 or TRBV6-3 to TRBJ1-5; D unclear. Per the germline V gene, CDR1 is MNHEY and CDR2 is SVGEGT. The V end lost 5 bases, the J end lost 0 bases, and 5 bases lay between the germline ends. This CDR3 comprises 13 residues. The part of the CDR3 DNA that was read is TGTGCCAGCAGTGACAATAGCAATCAGCCC. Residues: CASSDNSNQP. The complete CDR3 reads CASSDNSNQPQHF.

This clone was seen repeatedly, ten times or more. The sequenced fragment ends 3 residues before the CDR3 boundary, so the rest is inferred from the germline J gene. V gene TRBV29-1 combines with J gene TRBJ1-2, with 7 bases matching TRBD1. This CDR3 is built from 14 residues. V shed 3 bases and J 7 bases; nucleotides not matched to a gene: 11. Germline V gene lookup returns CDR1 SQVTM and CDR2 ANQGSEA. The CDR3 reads CSVDRAQGVGGYTF. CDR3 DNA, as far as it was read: TGCAGCGTTGACAGGGCTCAGGGGGTTGGTGGC.

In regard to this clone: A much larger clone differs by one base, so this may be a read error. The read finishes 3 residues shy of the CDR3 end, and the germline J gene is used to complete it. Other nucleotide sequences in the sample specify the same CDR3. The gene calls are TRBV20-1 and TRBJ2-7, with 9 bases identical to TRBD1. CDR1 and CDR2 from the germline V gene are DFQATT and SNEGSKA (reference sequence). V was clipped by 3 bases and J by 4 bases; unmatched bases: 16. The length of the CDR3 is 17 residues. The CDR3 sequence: CSARDPSGTGIMYEQYF. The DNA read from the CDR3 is TGCAGTGCTAGGGACCCCTCTGGGACAGGGATAATGTACGAG.

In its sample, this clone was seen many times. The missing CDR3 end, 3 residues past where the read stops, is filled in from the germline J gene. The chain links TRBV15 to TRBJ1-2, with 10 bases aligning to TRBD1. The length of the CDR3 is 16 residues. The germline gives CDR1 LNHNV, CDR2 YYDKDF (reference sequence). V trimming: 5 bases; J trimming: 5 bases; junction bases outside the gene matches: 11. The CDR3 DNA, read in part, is TGTGCCACCAGCGGACGAGGGACAGGGGAGGAGTATGGC. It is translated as CATSGRGTGEEYG. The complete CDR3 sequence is CATSGRGTGEEYGYTF.